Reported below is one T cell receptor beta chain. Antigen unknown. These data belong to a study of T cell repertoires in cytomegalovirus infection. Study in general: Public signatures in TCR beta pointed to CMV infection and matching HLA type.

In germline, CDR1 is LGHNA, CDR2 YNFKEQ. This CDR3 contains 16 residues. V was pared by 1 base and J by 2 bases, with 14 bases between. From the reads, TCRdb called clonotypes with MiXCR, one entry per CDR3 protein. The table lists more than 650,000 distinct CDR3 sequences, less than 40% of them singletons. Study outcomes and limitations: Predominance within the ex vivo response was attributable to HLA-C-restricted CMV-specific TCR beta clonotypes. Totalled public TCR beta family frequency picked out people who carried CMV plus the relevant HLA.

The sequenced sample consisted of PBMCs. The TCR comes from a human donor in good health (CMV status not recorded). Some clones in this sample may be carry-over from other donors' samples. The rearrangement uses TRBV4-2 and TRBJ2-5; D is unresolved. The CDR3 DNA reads TGTGCCAGCAGCCAAGGAATCCCAGCCCTTCAAGAGACCCAGTACTTC. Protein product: CASSQGIPALQETQYF.